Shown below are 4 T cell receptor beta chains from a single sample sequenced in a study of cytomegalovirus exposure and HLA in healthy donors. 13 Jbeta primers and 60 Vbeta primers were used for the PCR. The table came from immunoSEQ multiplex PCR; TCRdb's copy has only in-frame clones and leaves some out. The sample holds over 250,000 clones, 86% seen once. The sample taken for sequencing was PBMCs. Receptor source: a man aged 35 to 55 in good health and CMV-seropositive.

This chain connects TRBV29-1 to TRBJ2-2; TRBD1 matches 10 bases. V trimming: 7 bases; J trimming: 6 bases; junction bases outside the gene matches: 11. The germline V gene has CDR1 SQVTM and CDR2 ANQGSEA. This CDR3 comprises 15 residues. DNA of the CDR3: TGCAGCGCCAGAATGACAGGGGGCGCGGCCGGGGAGCTGTTTTTT. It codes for CSARMTGGAAGELFF.

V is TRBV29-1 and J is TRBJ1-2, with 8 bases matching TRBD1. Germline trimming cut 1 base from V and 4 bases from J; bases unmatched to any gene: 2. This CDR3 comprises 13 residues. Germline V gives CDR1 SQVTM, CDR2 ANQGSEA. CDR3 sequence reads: CSVEGTGLYGYTF. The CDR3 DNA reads TGCAGCGTTGAAGGGACAGGGCTCTATGGCTACACCTTC.

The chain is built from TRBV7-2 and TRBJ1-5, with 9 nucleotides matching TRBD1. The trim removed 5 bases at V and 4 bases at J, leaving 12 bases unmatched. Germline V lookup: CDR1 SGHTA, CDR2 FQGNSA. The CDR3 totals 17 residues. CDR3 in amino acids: CASSPPGQGLWNQPQHF. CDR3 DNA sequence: TGTGCCAGCAGCCCACCGGGACAGGGTCTGTGGAATCAGCCCCAGCATTTT.

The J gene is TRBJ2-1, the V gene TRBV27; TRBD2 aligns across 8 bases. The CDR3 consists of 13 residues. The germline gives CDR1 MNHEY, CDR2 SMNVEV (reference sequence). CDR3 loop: CQPGGLGRCEQFF. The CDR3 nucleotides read TGTCAACCCGGGGGACTAGGTCGTTGTGAGCAGTTCTTC.